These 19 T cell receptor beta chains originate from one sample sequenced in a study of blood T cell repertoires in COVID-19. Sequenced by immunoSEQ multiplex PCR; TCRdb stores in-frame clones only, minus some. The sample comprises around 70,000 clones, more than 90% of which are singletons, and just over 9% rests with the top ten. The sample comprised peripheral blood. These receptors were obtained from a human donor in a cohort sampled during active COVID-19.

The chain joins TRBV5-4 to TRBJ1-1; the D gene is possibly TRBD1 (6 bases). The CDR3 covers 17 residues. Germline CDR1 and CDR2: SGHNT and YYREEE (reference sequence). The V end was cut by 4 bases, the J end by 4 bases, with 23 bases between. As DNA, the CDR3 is TGTGCCAGCAGCGTCGGGACACCTACAATAAAGGGCACTGAAGCTTTCTTT. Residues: CASSVGTPTIKGTEAFF.

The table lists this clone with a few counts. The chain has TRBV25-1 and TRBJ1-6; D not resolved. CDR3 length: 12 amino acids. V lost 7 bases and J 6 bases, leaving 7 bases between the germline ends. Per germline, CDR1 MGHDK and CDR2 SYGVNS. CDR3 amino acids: CASNSLNSPLHF. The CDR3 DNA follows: TGTGCCAGCAACTCACTTAATTCACCCCTCCACTTT.

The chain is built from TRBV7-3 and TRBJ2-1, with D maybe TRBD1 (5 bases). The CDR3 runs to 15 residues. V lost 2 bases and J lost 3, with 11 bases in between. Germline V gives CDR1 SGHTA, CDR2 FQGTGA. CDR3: CASSLRAGFYNEQFF. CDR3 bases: TGTGCCAGCAGCTTACGAGCAGGGTTCTACAATGAGCAGTTCTTC.

The CDR3 DNA reads as TGTGCCAGCAGCCCGGGACTGTGGGGTTCACCCCTCCACTTT. It codes for CASSPGLWGSPLHF. The chain carries TRBV5-6 and TRBJ1-6, with D possibly matching TRBD1 (5 bases). The germline V gene encodes CDR1 SGHDT and CDR2 YYEEEE. The CDR3 runs to 14 residues. V was clipped by 4 bases and J by 9 bases, with 14 bases between them.

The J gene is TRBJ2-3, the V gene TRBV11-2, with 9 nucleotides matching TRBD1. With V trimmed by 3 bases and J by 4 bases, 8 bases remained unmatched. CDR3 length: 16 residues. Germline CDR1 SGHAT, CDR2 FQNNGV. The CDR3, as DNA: TGTGCCAGCAGCTTCGGGGACAGGGATTGGTCAGATACGCAGTATTTT. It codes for CASSFGDRDWSDTQYF.

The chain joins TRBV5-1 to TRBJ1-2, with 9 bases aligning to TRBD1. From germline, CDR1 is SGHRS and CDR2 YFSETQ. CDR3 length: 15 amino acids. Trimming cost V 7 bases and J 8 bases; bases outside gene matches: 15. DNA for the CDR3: TGCGCCAGCCAAAGGGGGGACAGGGTAACGGGAGGCTACACCTTC. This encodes CASQRGDRVTGGYTF.

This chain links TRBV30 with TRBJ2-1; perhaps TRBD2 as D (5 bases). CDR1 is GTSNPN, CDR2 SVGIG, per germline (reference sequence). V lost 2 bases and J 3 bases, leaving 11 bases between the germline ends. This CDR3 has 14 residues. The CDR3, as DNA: TGTGCCTGGAGTTTAGCGTCAAACTACAATGAGCAGTTCTTC. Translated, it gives CAWSLASNYNEQFF.

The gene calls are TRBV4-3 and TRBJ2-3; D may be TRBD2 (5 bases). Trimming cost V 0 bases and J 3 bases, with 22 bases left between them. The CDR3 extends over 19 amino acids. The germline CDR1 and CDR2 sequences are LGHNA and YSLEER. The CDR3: CASSQDVGASRGMTDTQYF. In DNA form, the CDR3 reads TGCGCCAGCAGCCAAGATGTTGGTGCCTCCCGGGGAATGACAGATACGCAGTATTTT.

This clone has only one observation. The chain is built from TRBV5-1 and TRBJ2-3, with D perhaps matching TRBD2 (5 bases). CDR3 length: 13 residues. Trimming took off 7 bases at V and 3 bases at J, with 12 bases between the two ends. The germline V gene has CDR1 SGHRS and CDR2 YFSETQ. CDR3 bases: TGCGCCAGCCGCATACCGGGGACAGATACGCAGTATTTT. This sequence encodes CASRIPGTDTQYF.

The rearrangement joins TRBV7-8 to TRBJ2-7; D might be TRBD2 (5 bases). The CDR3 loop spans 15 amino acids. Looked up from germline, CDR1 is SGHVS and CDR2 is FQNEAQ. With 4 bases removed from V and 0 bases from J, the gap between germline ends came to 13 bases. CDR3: CASSSRRFSSYEQYF. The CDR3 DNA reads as TGTGCCAGCAGCTCGAGGAGGTTTAGCTCCTACGAGCAGTACTTC.

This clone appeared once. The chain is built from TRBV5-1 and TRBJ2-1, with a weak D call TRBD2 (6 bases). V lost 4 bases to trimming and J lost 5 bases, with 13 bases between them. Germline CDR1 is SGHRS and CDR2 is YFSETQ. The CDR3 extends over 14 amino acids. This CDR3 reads CASSIGTGNNEQFF. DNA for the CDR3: TGCGCCAGCAGCATCGGGACTGGAAACAATGAGCAGTTCTTC.

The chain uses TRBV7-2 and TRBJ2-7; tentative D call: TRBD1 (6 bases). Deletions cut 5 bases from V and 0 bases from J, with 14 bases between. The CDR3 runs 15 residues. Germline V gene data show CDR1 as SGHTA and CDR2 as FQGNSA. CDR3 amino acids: CASSLRVGGSYEQYF. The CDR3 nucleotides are TGTGCCAGCAGCCTGAGGGTAGGGGGCTCCTACGAGCAGTACTTC.

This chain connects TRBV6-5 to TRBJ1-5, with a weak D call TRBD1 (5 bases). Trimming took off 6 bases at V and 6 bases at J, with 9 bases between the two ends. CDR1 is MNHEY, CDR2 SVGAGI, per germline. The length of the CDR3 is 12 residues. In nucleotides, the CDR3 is TGTGCCAGCAGGGGCCAGGGTCAGCCCCAGCATTTT. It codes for CASRGQGQPQHF.

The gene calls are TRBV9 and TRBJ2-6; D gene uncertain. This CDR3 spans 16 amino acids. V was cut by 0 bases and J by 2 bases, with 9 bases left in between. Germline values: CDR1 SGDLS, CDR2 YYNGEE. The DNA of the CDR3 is TGTGCCAGCAGCGTAGACGAGGTACCTGGGGCCAACGTCCTGACTTTC. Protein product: CASSVDEVPGANVLTF.

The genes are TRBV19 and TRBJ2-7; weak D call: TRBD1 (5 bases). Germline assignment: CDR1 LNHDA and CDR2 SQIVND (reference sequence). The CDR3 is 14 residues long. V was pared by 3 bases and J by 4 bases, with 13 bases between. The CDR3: CASSIGAKGYEQYF. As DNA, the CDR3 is TGTGCCAGTAGTATTGGGGCGAAGGGGTACGAGCAGTACTTC.

Written as DNA, the CDR3 is TGTGCCAGCAGCTCCGACATAAGAGGACAGAGGATCTCTGGAAACACCATATATTTT. It is translated as CASSSDIRGQRISGNTIYF. V usage is TRBV11-2 and J usage is TRBJ1-3; D might be TRBD1 (6 bases). V lost 4 bases and J 0 bases, leaving 22 bases between the germline ends. The germline gives CDR1 SGHAT, CDR2 FQNNGV. The CDR3 sequence is 19 residues long.

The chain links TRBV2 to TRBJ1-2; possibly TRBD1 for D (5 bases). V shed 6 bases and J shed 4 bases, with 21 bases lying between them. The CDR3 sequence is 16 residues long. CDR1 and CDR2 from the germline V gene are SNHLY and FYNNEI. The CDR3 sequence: CASSESNDQGTYGYTF. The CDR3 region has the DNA TGTGCCAGCAGCGAAAGTAATGACCAGGGCACCTATGGCTACACCTTC.

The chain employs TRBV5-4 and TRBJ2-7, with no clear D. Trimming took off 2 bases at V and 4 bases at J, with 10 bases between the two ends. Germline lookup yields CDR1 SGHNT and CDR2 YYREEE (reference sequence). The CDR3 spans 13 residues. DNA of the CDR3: TGTGCCAGCAGCTTCGGAGAGAAATACGAGCAGTACTTC. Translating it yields CASSFGEKYEQYF.

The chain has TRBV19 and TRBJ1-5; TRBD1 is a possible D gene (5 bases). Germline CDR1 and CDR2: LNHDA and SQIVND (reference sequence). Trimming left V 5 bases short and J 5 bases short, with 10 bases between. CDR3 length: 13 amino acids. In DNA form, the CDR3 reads TGTGCCAGTAGTGGGGCAGAACATCAGCCCCAGCATTTT. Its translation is CASSGAEHQPQHF.